This TCR beta chain comes out of a study of blood T cells in healthy people across ages. Deletions cut 0 bases from V and 0 bases from J, with 12 bases between. Germline V gives CDR1 ENHRY, CDR2 SYGVKD. There are 16 residues in the CDR3. Sample-barcoded 5' priming and a J-beta primer mix drove a second PCR of roughly 6 to 12 cycles. Each CDR3 protein is one row after TCRdb ran MiXCR on the 5' RACE reads. The sample lists roughly 800,000 distinct CDR3 sequences, 58% occurring once. Sequencing was carried out using blood. The TCR comes from a man aged 25-45 years in good health. The rearrangement joins TRBV10-3 to TRBJ2-7; no clear D gene. This CDR3 reads CAISESLASSSYEQYF. The CDR3 nucleotides read TGTGCCATCAGTGAGTCGTTGGCATCGAGCTCCTACGAGCAGTACTTC.